Listed below are T cell receptor beta chains from one sample, sequenced in a study of T cells after yellow fever vaccination. TCRdb called the 5' RACE reads again in MiXCR, with one record for every CDR3 protein. Altogether around 50,000 distinct CDR3 sequences are present, 7.4% being singletons, with the ten largest covering 25% to 30%. The specimen was CD8+ T cells sorted from PBMCs, collected more than 13 days after the first yellow fever vaccination. The receptor set was obtained from a man aged 18 to 35 who received the YFV17D yellow fever vaccine. CDR3s include the opening cysteine and the closing phenylalanine or tryptophan. A D gene is named only where the DNA matches it firmly. The size field is filled for only some rows; it gives once, few, many or a size class.

>TRBV7-9|NA|TRBJ1-5|many
CASSATTGSNQPQHF
TGTGCCAGCAGCGCGACCACAGGGTCCAATCAGCCCCAGCATTTT
>TRBV16|NA|TRBJ2-7|many
CASSQTETGPYEQYF
TGTGCCAGCAGCCAAACCGAAACGGGGCCCTACGAGCAGTACTTC
>TRBV12-3/TRBV12-4|NA|TRBJ1-2|many
CASSWGARDYTF
TGTGCCAGCAGCTGGGGTGCCCGCGACTACACCTTC
>TRBV29-1|NA|TRBJ2-1|many
CSVTRQEQFF
TGCAGCGTAACCCGACAGGAGCAGTTCTTC
>TRBV4-1|NA|TRBJ2-4|many
CASRGIGDFGAKNIQYF
TGCGCCAGCAGGGGAATTGGGGACTTCGGAGCCAAAAACATTCAGTACTTC
>TRBV2|NA|TRBJ2-1|many
CASSEAVNDEQFF
TGTGCCAGCAGTGAAGCGGTAAACGATGAGCAGTTCTTC
>TRBV15|NA|TRBJ2-2|NA
CATSVGGPTGELFF
TGTGCCACCAGCGTAGGCGGGCCGACCGGGGAGCTGTTTTTT
>TRBV23-1|TRBD1|TRBJ2-1|NA
CASPGTALYNEQFF
TGCGCCAGCCCCGGGACAGCTTTATACAATGAGCAGTTCTTC
>TRBV5-1|TRBD2|TRBJ2-3|many
CASSLSGGLTDTQYF
TGCGCCAGCAGCCTTAGCGGGGGGCTCACAGATACGCAGTATTTT
>TRBV12-3/TRBV12-4|TRBD1|TRBJ2-2|many
CASSLPDRVPGELFF
TGTGCCAGCAGCCTCCCTGACAGGGTCCCCGGGGAGCTGTTTTTT
>TRBV19|NA|TRBJ1-2|many
CASSPSGKYGYTF
TGTGCCAGTAGTCCATCAGGGAAGTATGGCTACACCTTC
>TRBV15|NA|TRBJ1-2|many
CATSMRGRAGYGYTF
TGTGCCACCAGCATGCGGGGGAGGGCGGGCTATGGCTACACCTTC
>TRBV29-1|NA|TRBJ2-3|many
CSAVTAVTDTQYF
TGCAGCGCTGTCACGGCGGTCACAGATACGCAGTATTTT
>TRBV29-1|NA|TRBJ2-7|many
CSVEGRGETYEQYF
TGCAGCGTTGAAGGCAGGGGGGAAACCTACGAGCAGTACTTC
>TRBV20-1|TRBD2|TRBJ2-3|many
CSAFSGTSGADTQYF
TGCAGTGCTTTTTCCGGGACTAGCGGTGCAGATACGCAGTATTTT